This T cell receptor beta chain was identified during a study of T cell responses to AZD1222 COVID-19 vaccine. General observations from the study: It should be noted that donors were predominantly white British and more often female, and clonal diversity was possibly underestimated. A reported finding is that nearly half of spike-specific TCRs target unmutated variant regions.

The CDR3 runs 14 residues. The V gene end was trimmed by 7 bases and the J gene end by 3 bases; junction bases not matched to a gene: 8. Germline CDR1 is SGHTS and CDR2 is YDEGEE. Generated by immunoSEQ multiplex PCR, the TCRdb table keeps only in-frame clones and is missing some. The sample lists around 120,000 clones, approximately 88% seen once, with about 4.9% in the top ten. Turning to this clone: Antigen unknown.

The material sequenced was peripheral blood, taken on day 0 of AZD1222 vaccination. This TCR derives from an adult in good health. This chain uses TRBV5-8 with TRBJ1-2; 8 bases line up with TRBD1. CDR3: CASCRDRCDYGYTF. The DNA for the CDR3 is TGTGCCAGCTGCCGGGACAGGTGCGACTATGGCTACACCTTC.